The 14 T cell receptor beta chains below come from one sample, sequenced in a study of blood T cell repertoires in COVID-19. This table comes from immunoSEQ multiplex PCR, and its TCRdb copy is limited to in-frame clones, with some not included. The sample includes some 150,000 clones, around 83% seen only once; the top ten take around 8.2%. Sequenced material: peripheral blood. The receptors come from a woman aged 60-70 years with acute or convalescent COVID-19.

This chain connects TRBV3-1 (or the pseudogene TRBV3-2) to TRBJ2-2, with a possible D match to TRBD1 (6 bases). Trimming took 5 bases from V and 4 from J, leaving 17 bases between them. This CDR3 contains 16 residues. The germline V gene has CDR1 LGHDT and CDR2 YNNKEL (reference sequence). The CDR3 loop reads CASSSQIDRSTGELFF. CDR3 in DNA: TGTGCCAGCAGCTCCCAAATTGACAGGTCCACCGGGGAGCTGTTTTTT.

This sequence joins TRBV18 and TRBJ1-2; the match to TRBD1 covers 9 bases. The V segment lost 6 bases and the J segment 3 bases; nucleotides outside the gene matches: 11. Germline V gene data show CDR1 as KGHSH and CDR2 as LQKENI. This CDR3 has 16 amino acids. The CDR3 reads CASSFRDRVVDYGYTF. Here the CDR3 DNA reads TGTGCCAGCTCTTTCCGGGACAGGGTTGTTGACTATGGCTACACCTTC.

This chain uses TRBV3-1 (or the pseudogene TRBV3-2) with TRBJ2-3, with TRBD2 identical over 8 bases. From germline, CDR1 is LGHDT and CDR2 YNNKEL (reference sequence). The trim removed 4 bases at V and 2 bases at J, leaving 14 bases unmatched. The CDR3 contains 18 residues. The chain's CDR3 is CASSPSRGAGFYTDTQYF. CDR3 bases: TGTGCCAGCAGCCCCTCGCGGGGGGCTGGGTTTTACACAGATACGCAGTATTTT.

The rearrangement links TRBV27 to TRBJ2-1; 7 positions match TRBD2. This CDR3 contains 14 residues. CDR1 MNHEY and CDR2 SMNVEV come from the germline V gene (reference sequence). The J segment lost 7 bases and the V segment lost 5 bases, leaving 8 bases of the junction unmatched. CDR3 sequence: CASSVGAGGNEQFF. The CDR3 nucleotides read TGTGCCAGCAGTGTAGGGGCCGGGGGGAATGAGCAGTTCTTC.

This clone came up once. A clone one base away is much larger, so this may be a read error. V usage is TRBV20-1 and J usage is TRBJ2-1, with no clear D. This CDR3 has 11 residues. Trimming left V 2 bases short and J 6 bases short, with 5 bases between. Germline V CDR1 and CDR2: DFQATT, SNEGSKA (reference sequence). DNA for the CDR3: TGCAGTGCTAGACAGTTCAATGAGCAGTTCTTC. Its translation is CSARQFNEQFF.

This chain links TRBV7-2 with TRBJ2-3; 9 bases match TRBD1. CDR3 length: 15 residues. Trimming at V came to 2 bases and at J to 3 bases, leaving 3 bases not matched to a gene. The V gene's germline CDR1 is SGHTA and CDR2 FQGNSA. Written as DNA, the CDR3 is TGTGCCAGCAGCTTAACAGGGGGCAGGACAGATACGCAGTATTTT. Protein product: CASSLTGGRTDTQYF.

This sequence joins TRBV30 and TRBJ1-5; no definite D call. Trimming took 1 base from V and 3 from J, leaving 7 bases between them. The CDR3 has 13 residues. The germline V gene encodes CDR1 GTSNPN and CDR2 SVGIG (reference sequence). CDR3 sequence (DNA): TGTGCCTGGAGTGAACAGTACAATCAGCCCCAGCATTTT. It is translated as CAWSEQYNQPQHF. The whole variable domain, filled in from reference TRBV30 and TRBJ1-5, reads SQTIHQWPATLVQPVGSPLSLECTVEGTSNPNLYWYRQAAGRGLQLLFYSVGIGQISSEVPQNLSASRPQDRQFILSSKKLLLSDSGFYLCAWSEQYNQPQHFGDGTRLSIL.

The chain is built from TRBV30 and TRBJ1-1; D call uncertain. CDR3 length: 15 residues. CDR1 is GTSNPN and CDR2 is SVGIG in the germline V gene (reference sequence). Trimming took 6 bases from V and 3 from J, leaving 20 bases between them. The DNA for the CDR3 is TGTGCCTGTTCCCGGGGAAATCGGGCAGACACTGAAGCTTTCTTT. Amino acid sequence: CACSRGNRADTEAFF.

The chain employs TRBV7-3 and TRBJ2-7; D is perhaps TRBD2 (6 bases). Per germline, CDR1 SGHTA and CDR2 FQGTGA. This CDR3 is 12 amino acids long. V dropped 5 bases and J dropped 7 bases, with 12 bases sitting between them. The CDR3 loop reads CASSPEGGEQYF. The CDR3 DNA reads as TGTGCCAGCAGCCCCGAGGGAGGAGAGCAGTACTTC.

CDR3 loop: CASSHRSYEQYF. The CDR3 DNA sequence: TGTGCCAGCAGCCACAGATCCTACGAGCAGTACTTC. The J gene is TRBJ2-7, the V gene TRBV7-8; D is unresolved. The V gene's germline CDR1 is SGHVS and CDR2 FQNEAQ. The V end lost 5 bases, the J end lost 1 base, and 6 bases lay between the germline ends. The CDR3 runs to 12 residues.

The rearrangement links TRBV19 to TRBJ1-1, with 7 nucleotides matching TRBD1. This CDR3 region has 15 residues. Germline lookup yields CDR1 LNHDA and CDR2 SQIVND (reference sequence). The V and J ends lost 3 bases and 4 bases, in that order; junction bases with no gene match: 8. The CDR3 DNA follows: TGTGCCAGTAGTATCCCGACAGGGCTGGGCACTGAAGCTTTCTTT. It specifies CASSIPTGLGTEAFF.

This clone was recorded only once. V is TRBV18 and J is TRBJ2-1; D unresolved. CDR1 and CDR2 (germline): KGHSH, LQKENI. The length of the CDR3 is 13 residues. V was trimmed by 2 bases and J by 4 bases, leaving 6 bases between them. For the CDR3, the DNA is TGTGCCAGCTCACCATCCTATTACAATGAGCAGTTCTTC. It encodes CASSPSYYNEQFF.

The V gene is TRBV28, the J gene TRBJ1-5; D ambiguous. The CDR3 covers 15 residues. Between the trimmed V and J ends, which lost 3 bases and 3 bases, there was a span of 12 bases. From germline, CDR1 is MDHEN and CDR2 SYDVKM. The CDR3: CASSFITQLNQPQHF. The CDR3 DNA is TGTGCCAGCAGTTTTATCACACAGCTCAATCAGCCCCAGCATTTT.

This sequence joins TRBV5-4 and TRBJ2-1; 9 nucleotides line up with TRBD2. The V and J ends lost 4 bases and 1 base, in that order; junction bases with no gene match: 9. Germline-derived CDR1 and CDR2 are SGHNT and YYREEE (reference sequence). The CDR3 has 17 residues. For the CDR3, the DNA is TGTGCCAGCAGCAGCCGCGGCGGGGGGGCATCCTACAATGAGCAGTTCTTC. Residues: CASSSRGGGASYNEQFF.